This T cell receptor (beta chain) was found in a study of early T cells in non-severe SARS-CoV-2 infection. Study details: The study sequenced bulk RNA from unsorted whole blood, with chains unpaired.

Each single cDNA molecule received a unique molecular identifier. TCRdb re-called the 5' RACE reads through MiXCR, storing one row per CDR3 protein. The sample consists of 75,000 to 100,000 distinct CDR3 sequences, just under 15% of them appearing once. Per the germline V gene, CDR1 is SGHTA and CDR2 is FQGNSA. The CDR3 extends over 16 amino acids. The V gene lost 5 bases and the J gene lost 0 bases, with 14 bases spanning the gap. Only a few counts were recorded for this clonotype. Source material: whole blood. The gene calls are TRBV7-2 and TRBJ2-1; D uncertain. This receptor was obtained from an adult who was a healthcare worker with PCR-confirmed SARS-CoV-2 infection or an uninfected control (not recorded which). The CDR3 DNA follows: TGTGCCAGCAGCCATCGACCTCCCAGCTCCTACAATGAGCAGTTCTTC. Protein: CASSHRPPSSYNEQFF. Full variable domain (outside the CDR3, taken from reference TRBV7-2 and TRBJ2-1): GAGVSQSPSNKVTEKGKDVELRCDPISGHTALYWYRQSLGQGLEFLIYFQGNSAPDKSGLPSDRFSAERTGGSVSTLTIQRTQQEDSAVYLCASSHRPPSSYNEQFFGPGTRLTVL.